This T cell receptor beta chain was sequenced in a study of blood T cell repertoires in COVID-19. Original handling: For nucleated cells, counts were estimated from reference gene primer amplification. This table comes from immunoSEQ multiplex PCR, and its TCRdb copy is limited to in-frame clones, with some not included. Clone size and V and J calls were adopted from that table, with D and trimming inferred from the DNA. The data contain a few hundred thousand clones, approximately 86% of them singletons. V lost 1 base and J lost 6, with 13 bases in between. This CDR3 region has 15 residues. Looked up from germline, CDR1 is SNHLY and CDR2 is FYNNEI. Individuals aged about 18 to 95 years were recruited from 24 US areas. Participant-reported clinical history was the basis for cohort assignment.

The clonotype comes from a woman between 45 and 60 years old with acute COVID-19. Sample: PBMCs or T cells enriched from blood (not recorded which). The genes are TRBV2 and TRBJ2-1; maybe TRBD2 (5 bases). The CDR3: CASSEGGYLGNEQFF. CDR3 nucleotide sequence: TGTGCCAGCAGTGAAGGAGGGTATCTTGGCAATGAGCAGTTCTTC.